These T cell receptor beta chains were read from a single sample in a study of regulatory T cells in long-lasting Graves disease. TCRdb used MiXCR to reprocess the multiplex PCR reads, holding one entry per CDR3 protein. The sample carries approximately 490,000 distinct CDR3 sequences, roughly 17% recorded once. These same records also appear under a second study, on T cells in Graves' hyperthyroidism and ophthalmopathy.

The starting material was peripheral blood mononuclear cells (PBMCs), obtained at new diagnosis, from a patient treated with antithyroid drugs. The receptors shown here come from a man in his forties or fifties with Graves disease. Both conserved end residues are part of each CDR3. Each record gives: clone size, J gene, D gene, V gene, CDR3 protein, CDR3 DNA. D genes are given only for firm matches. Size is stated for part of the rows, as once, few or many counts, or as a class when the clone is expanded.

clone_size: -
j_call: TRBJ2-3
d_call: TRBD2
v_call: TRBV5-1
cdr3_aa: CASSLRLAGGKSTDTQYF
cdr3_nt: TGCGCCAGCAGCTTGCGACTAGCGGGAGGTAAAAGCACAGATACGCAGTATTTT

clone_size: many
j_call: TRBJ2-7
d_call: -
v_call: TRBV30
cdr3_aa: CAWAPVSYEQYF
cdr3_nt: TGTGCCTGGGCCCCGGTTTCCTACGAGCAGTACTTC

clone_size: -
j_call: TRBJ1-1
d_call: -
v_call: TRBV7-9
cdr3_aa: CASSLSKFRYTEAFF
cdr3_nt: TGTGCCAGCAGCTTATCCAAGTTCCGATACACTGAAGCTTTCTTT

clone_size: few
j_call: TRBJ2-2
d_call: TRBD1
v_call: TRBV20-1
cdr3_aa: CSARQGAGWNTGELFF
cdr3_nt: TGCAGTGCTAGACAGGGGGCAGGGTGGAACACCGGGGAGCTGTTTTTT

clone_size: -
j_call: TRBJ1-1
d_call: -
v_call: TRBV19
cdr3_aa: CASSTGLLNTEAFF
cdr3_nt: TGTGCCAGTAGTACGGGACTCCTGAACACTGAAGCTTTCTTT

clone_size: -
j_call: TRBJ1-2
d_call: -
v_call: TRBV29-1
cdr3_aa: CSVGPLGGYTF
cdr3_nt: TGCAGCGTCGGACCCCTTGGGGGCTACACCTTC

clone_size: -
j_call: TRBJ2-5
d_call: -
v_call: TRBV11-2
cdr3_aa: CASSLDGGHQETQYF
cdr3_nt: TGTGCCAGCAGCTTAGATGGAGGGCACCAAGAGACCCAGTACTTC

clone_size: many
j_call: TRBJ1-1
d_call: -
v_call: TRBV27
cdr3_aa: CASSLRQSNGEAFF
cdr3_nt: TGTGCCAGCAGTCTTCGGCAGAGTAACGGTGAAGCTTTCTTT

clone_size: many
j_call: TRBJ1-6
d_call: -
v_call: TRBV3-1
cdr3_aa: CASSQDVREWSPLHF
cdr3_nt: TGTGCCAGCAGCCAAGACGTCAGGGAGTGGTCACCCCTCCACTTT

clone_size: many
j_call: TRBJ2-1
d_call: TRBD1
v_call: TRBV24-1
cdr3_aa: CATSDPTGPYNEQFF
cdr3_nt: TGTGCCACCAGTGACCCGACAGGGCCGTACAATGAGCAGTTCTTC

clone_size: -
j_call: TRBJ2-6
d_call: -
v_call: TRBV5-1
cdr3_aa: CAGSLAPNTAGANVLTF
cdr3_nt: TGCGCCGGCAGCTTGGCCCCGAACACTGCTGGGGCCAACGTCCTGACTTTC

clone_size: many
j_call: TRBJ2-3
d_call: -
v_call: TRBV2
cdr3_aa: CASSPGWSTDTQYF
cdr3_nt: TGTGCCAGCAGTCCAGGGTGGAGCACAGATACGCAGTATTTT

clone_size: many
j_call: TRBJ2-7
d_call: TRBD2
v_call: TRBV20-1
cdr3_aa: CSASGGRSYEQYF
cdr3_nt: TGCAGTGCTAGTGGCGGGAGAAGTTACGAGCAGTACTTC

clone_size: once
j_call: TRBJ1-4
d_call: TRBD1
v_call: TRBV20-1
cdr3_aa: CSAGPTGAREKLFF
cdr3_nt: TGCAGTGCTGGCCCGACAGGGGCTCGTGAAAAACTGTTTTTT

clone_size: many
j_call: TRBJ2-3
d_call: TRBD2
v_call: TRBV29-1
cdr3_aa: CSVDWGGEGDTQYF
cdr3_nt: TGCAGCGTTGACTGGGGAGGGGAAGGAGATACGCAGTATTTT

clone_size: many
j_call: TRBJ1-5
d_call: TRBD1
v_call: TRBV28
cdr3_aa: CASSFSGQVASDNQPQHF
cdr3_nt: TGTGCCAGCAGTTTCTCGGGACAGGTCGCTTCGGACAATCAGCCCCAGCATTTT

clone_size: -
j_call: TRBJ1-4
d_call: -
v_call: TRBV11-2
cdr3_aa: CASSFGPNEKLFF
cdr3_nt: TGTGCCAGCAGCTTCGGCCCTAATGAAAAACTGTTTTTT

clone_size: -
j_call: TRBJ2-4
d_call: TRBD1
v_call: TRBV29-1
cdr3_aa: CSVHPQGRDSRNNEQYF
cdr3_nt: TGCAGCGTACATCCACAGGGCAGGGACAGTCGGAACAATGAGCAGTACTTC

clone_size: few
j_call: TRBJ2-1
d_call: TRBD2
v_call: TRBV7-3
cdr3_aa: CVSSLKSGGDNEQFF
cdr3_nt: TGTGTCAGCAGCTTAAAGAGCGGGGGGGACAATGAGCAGTTCTTC

clone_size: many
j_call: TRBJ1-6
d_call: -
v_call: TRBV7-2
cdr3_aa: CASSLGVSYNSPLHF
cdr3_nt: TGTGCCAGCAGCTTAGGGGTCTCCTATAATTCACCCCTCCACTTT

clone_size: -
j_call: TRBJ2-1
d_call: -
v_call: TRBV15
cdr3_aa: CATSREGGNEQFF
cdr3_nt: TGTGCCACCAGCAGAGAGGGAGGCAATGAGCAGTTCTTC

clone_size: many
j_call: TRBJ2-1
d_call: TRBD2
v_call: TRBV20-1
cdr3_aa: CSARGLARSPFF
cdr3_nt: TGCAGTGCTAGGGGACTAGCTAGAAGCCCGTTCTTC

clone_size: -
j_call: TRBJ1-6
d_call: -
v_call: TRBV4-2
cdr3_aa: CASSQATYRTGNNSPLHF
cdr3_nt: TGTGCCAGCAGCCAGGCAACCTACCGGACGGGGAATAATTCACCCCTCCACTTT

clone_size: many
j_call: TRBJ2-5
d_call: TRBD2
v_call: TRBV7-3
cdr3_aa: CASSPKGLAGGETQYF
cdr3_nt: TGTGCCAGCAGCCCGAAGGGACTAGCGGGAGGAGAGACCCAGTACTTC

clone_size: few
j_call: TRBJ1-1
d_call: TRBD1
v_call: TRBV10-2
cdr3_aa: CASSENRQGIGTEAFF
cdr3_nt: TGCGCCAGCAGTGAGAATCGACAGGGGATTGGCACTGAAGCTTTCTTT

clone_size: many
j_call: TRBJ1-1
d_call: -
v_call: TRBV20-1
cdr3_aa: CRGSPPRNTEAFF
cdr3_nt: TGCAGGGGCAGCCCCCCCCGGAACACTGAAGCTTTCTTT

clone_size: -
j_call: TRBJ2-7
d_call: TRBD1
v_call: TRBV19
cdr3_aa: CASNPGTGYHEQYF
cdr3_nt: TGTGCCAGTAATCCCGGGACAGGGTACCACGAGCAGTACTTC